Below are 20 T cell receptor beta chains sequenced from a single sample in a study of regulatory T cells in long-lasting Graves disease listed by TCRdb under 2021. The method behind the library was multiplex PCR. Sequencing instrument: Illumina HiSeq 4000. iRepertoire HTBI primers and Arm-PCR amplification of CDR3 regions were used to construct TCR beta libraries. Using fastp at Q25 and MiXCR, TCRdb reprocessed the public reads and kept productive beta chains. Duplicate CDR3 protein sequences are folded into a single record with the most common DNA and genes. Within this sample are some 410,000 distinct CDR3 sequences, with less than 20% of them counted one time only. Jointly, the top ten make up roughly a tenth of the sample. The intended sense of this specimen's time point label: newly diagnosed GD, antithyroid drugs for less than 3 months. For both TCR sequencing and RNA sequencing, RNA was extracted from PBMCs using TRIzol.

These data also featured in a second study, about T cells in Graves' hyperthyroidism and ophthalmopathy.

Sample: peripheral blood mononuclear cells (PBMCs), taken at new diagnosis, from a patient treated with antithyroid drugs. The receptor source for this set is a woman aged 25-40 years with Graves disease. Donor details come from another sample of the same person, matched by shared clones.

This clonotype was detected a few times. Here the CDR3 DNA reads TGTGCCAGCAGCTCCCCACGTGGGCGGGAGGGCTGGAATGAGCAGTTCTTC. Its translation is CASSSPRGREGWNEQFF. The chain carries TRBV5-6 and TRBJ2-1; 9 bases are shared with TRBD2. V lost 3 bases, J lost 7 bases, and 14 bases stayed unmatched. Germline CDR1 SGHDT, CDR2 YYEEEE. The CDR3 contains 17 residues.

A note on this clonotype: Compared with germline, one end of the junction differs, possibly owing to a read error. The rearrangement uses TRBV6-9 and TRBJ2-6, with D hard to call. Germline-derived CDR1 and CDR2 are MNHGY and SVAAGI. This CDR3 has 17 amino acids. The CDR3 coding sequence is TGTGCCGGCAGTTTACGGAGTTGGTCCTCTGGGGCCAACGTCCTGACTTTC. The encoded protein is CAGSLRSWSSGANVLTF.

This clonotype was seen at least ten times. This chain uses TRBV6-1 with TRBJ2-7, with 10 bases identical to TRBD2. Germline V gene data show CDR1 as MNHNS and CDR2 as SASEGT. V trimming: 5 bases; J trimming: 0 bases; junction bases outside the gene matches: 4. This CDR3 comprises 15 residues. In DNA form, the CDR3 reads TGTGCCAGCAGTCTACTAGCGGGACCCTCCTACGAGCAGTACTTC. It yields the protein CASSLLAGPSYEQYF.

This clonotype was observed at least ten times. The V and J genes are TRBV12-3 or TRBV12-4 and TRBJ2-7; D is unresolved. The V end lost 5 bases, the J end lost 2 bases, and 25 bases lay between the germline ends. This CDR3 spans 18 amino acids. The CDR3 here is CASSPQSVRLPRPYEQYF. For the CDR3, the DNA is TGTGCCAGCAGTCCCCAGTCTGTCCGGTTACCACGACCCTACGAGCAGTACTTC.

This clonotype was observed many times. The V gene is TRBV27, the J gene TRBJ2-7, with D perhaps matching TRBD1 or TRBD2 (5 bases each). Germline V gives CDR1 MNHEY, CDR2 SMNVEV (reference sequence). V was shortened by 9 bases and J by 3 bases, with 12 bases between the two germline ends. The CDR3 runs to 12 residues. The CDR3 spells CASGDRHYEQYF. CDR3 bases: TGTGCCAGTGGGGACCGTCACTACGAGCAGTACTTC.

V and J are TRBV6-1 and TRBJ2-3; unclear D gene. The germline V and J ends were trimmed by 1 base and 6 bases, with 14 bases remaining between them. In germline, CDR1 is MNHNS, CDR2 SASEGT. This CDR3 is 15 amino acids long. DNA of the CDR3: TGTGCCAGCAGTGAAGAGACGGGTTCCTGGGATACGCAGTATTTT. The encoded protein is CASSEETGSWDTQYF.

CDR3 sequence (DNA): TGTGCCAGCAGAATTAACTTTAAGAGGGGTCTAAATTCACCCCTCCACTTT. It encodes CASRINFKRGLNSPLHF. The chain has TRBV28 and TRBJ1-6, with a weak D call TRBD1 (5 bases). The CDR3 contains 17 residues. Trimming removed 6 bases at V and 7 bases at J, with 22 bases between. The germline CDR1 and CDR2 sequences are MDHEN and SYDVKM.

This clonotype was detected many times. This chain joins TRBV5-6 and TRBJ2-5; 7 bases agree with TRBD1. The length of the CDR3 is 15 residues. The germline gives CDR1 SGHDT, CDR2 YYEEEE. V lost 1 base, J lost 2 bases, and 5 bases stayed unmatched. The CDR3 loop reads CASSLLSGGQETQYF. In DNA, the CDR3 is TGTGCCAGCAGCTTGCTCTCAGGGGGACAAGAGACCCAGTACTTC.

This clonotype came up a few times. This chain joins TRBV28 and TRBJ2-1; no reliable D call. Germline V gene data show CDR1 as MDHEN and CDR2 as SYDVKM. Trimming left V 3 bases short and J 10 bases short, with 7 bases between. The CDR3 has 11 amino acids. This CDR3 reads CASSLTREQFF. The CDR3 region has the DNA TGTGCCAGCAGTTTGACCAGGGAGCAGTTCTTC.

In its sample, this clonotype was seen many times. This chain joins TRBV12-3 or TRBV12-4 and TRBJ1-2; D may be TRBD1 (5 bases). V was trimmed by 6 bases and J by 3 bases, leaving 5 bases between them. The CDR3 length is 11 residues. This CDR3 is CASRQDYGYTF. CDR3 bases: TGTGCCAGCAGACAGGACTATGGCTACACCTTC.

About this clonotype: This sequence is one base from a far larger clone and is likely a read error. This chain connects TRBV11-1 to TRBJ2-2; no definite D call. This CDR3 has 13 residues. Germline V lookup: CDR1 SGHAT, CDR2 FQDESV (reference sequence). CDR3 region: CANSLELTGELFF. The CDR3 region has the DNA TGTGCCAACAGCTTGGAACTGACCGGGGAGCTGTTTTTT.

Concerning this clonotype: Without the conserved terminal phenylalanine or tryptophan, this CDR3 likely stems from a read error. The CDR3 protein is CASSFPTSGSTRTVEQYL. For the CDR3, the DNA is TGTGCCAGCAGCTTCCCGACTAGCGGGAGTACTCGGACGGTGGAGCAGTACCTC. J is TRBJ2-7 and V is TRBV7-2; 12 bases line up with TRBD2. Per germline, CDR1 SGHTA and CDR2 FQGNSA. With V trimmed by 3 bases and J by 7 bases, 16 bases remained unmatched. The CDR3 loop spans 18 amino acids.

This clonotype was picked up many times. This chain uses TRBV7-8 with TRBJ1-5; tentatively, D is TRBD1 (6 bases). Germline lookup yields CDR1 SGHVS and CDR2 FQNEAQ. This CDR3 has 14 residues. The V end lost 5 bases, the J end lost 4 bases, and 12 bases lay between the germline ends. The CDR3 protein is CASSMRQENQPQHF. CDR3 in DNA: TGTGCCAGCAGCATGCGACAGGAAAATCAGCCCCAGCATTTT.

Ten or more counts support this clonotype. The chain joins TRBV11-2 to TRBJ2-7; D gene ambiguous. The CDR3 totals 14 residues. CDR1 and CDR2 (germline): SGHAT, FQNNGV. Trimming stripped 1 base from V and 3 bases from J, with 10 bases between. This CDR3 reads CASSLATPGYEQYF. Here the CDR3 DNA reads TGTGCCAGCAGCTTAGCGACCCCGGGCTACGAGCAGTACTTC. Variable domain in full (rest from reference TRBV11-2 and TRBJ2-7): EAGVAQSPRYKIIEKRQSVAFWCNPISGHATLYWYQQILGQGPKLLIQFQNNGVVDDSQLPKDRFSAERLKGVDSTLKIQPAKLEDSAVYLCASSLATPGYEQYFGPGTRLTVT.

This clonotype occurred a few times. The CDR3 nucleotides read TGTGCCAGCTCCGACCGGGCAGGGGGCACGCCCCGCTATGGCTACACCTTC. This encodes CASSDRAGGTPRYGYTF. This chain connects TRBV6-2 or TRBV6-3 to TRBJ1-2, with 8 nucleotides matching TRBD1. Per the germline V gene, CDR1 is MNHEY and CDR2 is SVGEGT. With 8 bases clipped from V and 4 bases from J, the junction kept 18 bases outside the gene matches. The CDR3 runs to 17 residues.

A few counts support this clonotype. DNA of the CDR3: TGCAGCGCCCGGGACAGGAGGACCATCGAGCAGTACTTC. It yields the protein CSARDRRTIEQYF. The V gene is TRBV29-1, the J gene TRBJ2-7; 8 bases match TRBD1. V trimming: 7 bases; J trimming: 6 bases; junction bases outside the gene matches: 11. This CDR3 has 13 residues. Germline V gene data show CDR1 as SQVTM and CDR2 as ANQGSEA.

The genes are TRBV19 and TRBJ2-1; D possibly corresponds to TRBD2 (5 bases). CDR1 LNHDA and CDR2 SQIVND come from the germline V gene (reference sequence). The V end was cut by 1 base, the J end by 7 bases, with 11 bases between. The CDR3 length is 14 residues. The CDR3 is CASSIGGQRNEQFF. The CDR3 DNA sequence: TGTGCCAGTAGTATAGGTGGTCAGCGGAATGAGCAGTTCTTC.

A few counts support this clonotype. The chain combines TRBV5-5 with TRBJ2-7; the D is unclear. Germline loops: CDR1 SGHKS, CDR2 YYEKEE (reference sequence). V was pared by 1 base and J by 5 bases, with 4 bases between. The CDR3 is 11 residues long. In DNA, the CDR3 is TGTGCCAGCAGCTTGACGGACGAGCAGTACTTC. This gives the protein CASSLTDEQYF.

This clonotype was seen ten or more times. V gene TRBV6-5 combines with J gene TRBJ2-5; the match to TRBD2 covers 14 bases. This CDR3 contains 19 residues. The V gene end was trimmed by 2 bases and the J gene end by 1 base; junction bases not matched to a gene: 9. In germline, CDR1 is MNHEY, CDR2 SVGAGI. Here the CDR3 reads CASSYLGLAGGGSQETQYF. The DNA for the CDR3 is TGTGCCAGCAGTTACCTCGGACTAGCGGGAGGAGGGTCCCAAGAGACCCAGTACTTC.

This clonotype was detected only a few times. The V gene is TRBV4-3, the J gene TRBJ2-3, with 9 bases identical to TRBD2. There are 18 residues in the CDR3. Looked up from germline, CDR1 is LGHNA and CDR2 is YSLEER. The ends lost 0 bases at V and 3 bases at J; junction bases unmatched: 10. The CDR3 DNA reads TGCGCCAGCAGCCAAGAGGTAGCGGGAGTGGGAGTGACAGATACGCAGTATTTT. This codes for CASSQEVAGVGVTDTQYF.